Presented here are 20 T cell receptor beta chains from one specimen sequenced in a study of vaccination effects on CD4 cells after COVID-19. These receptors have no known antigen. Profiling relied on immunoSEQ multiplex PCR, and the TCRdb table lists in-frame clones only, not all of them. The sample has about 23,000 clones; around 70% are singletons. Sequencing followed a ViraFEST assay step that expanded antigen-specific CD4+ T cells with viral peptide pools. Isolation of CD4+ T cells took place after approximately ten days of culture. Vaccine recipients lacked prior SARS-CoV-2 infection and had negative nucleocapsid antibodies. This material consisted of CD4+ T cells from PBMCs cultured with SARS-CoV-2 spike peptides, taken before COVID-19 vaccination. The receptors derive from a human donor who received a COVID-19 vaccine.

The J gene is TRBJ1-1, the V gene TRBV23-1; TRBD1 matches 8 bases. TRBV23-1 carries the ORF label, with uncertain function. The CDR3 extends over 12 amino acids. After removal of 10 bases from V and 4 bases from J, the junction contained 5 bases not matched to a gene. CDR3 amino acids: CANHRGSTEAFF. For the CDR3, the DNA is TGCGCCAACCACAGGGGGAGCACTGAAGCTTTCTTT.

The chain couples TRBV4-1 to TRBJ2-1; 9 nucleotides line up with TRBD1. With V trimmed by 3 bases and J by 12 bases, 6 bases remained unmatched. CDR1 MGHRA and CDR2 YSYEKL come from the germline V gene. The CDR3 is 13 residues long. The CDR3, as DNA: TGCGCCAGCAGCCAGGACGGACAGGGGCGGCAGTTCTTC. It encodes CASSQDGQGRQFF.

This clone came up once. V and J are TRBV5-8 and TRBJ2-1, with a possible D match to TRBD1 (6 bases). The germline CDR1 and CDR2 sequences are SGHTS and YDEGEE. The CDR3 totals 14 residues. Trimming shortened V by 6 bases and J by 7 bases, and 17 bases separated the two germline ends. In nucleotides, the CDR3 is TGTGCCAGCAACCCCGCCGGGACACTTAATGAGCAGTTCTTC. Encoded protein: CASNPAGTLNEQFF.

This chain links TRBV5-1 with TRBJ2-3, with 7 nucleotides matching TRBD1. This CDR3 has 15 amino acids. CDR1 and CDR2 from the germline V gene are SGHRS and YFSETQ. The junction had 8 bases not matched to a gene; V was cut back by 4 bases and J by 3 bases. The DNA of the CDR3 is TGCGCCAGCAGCCGTACACAGGGGCGGACAGATACGCAGTATTTT. The encoded protein is CASSRTQGRTDTQYF.

The rearrangement joins TRBV6-5 to TRBJ1-2, with 7 nucleotides matching TRBD1. CDR1 and CDR2 from the germline V gene are MNHEY and SVGAGI. There are 15 residues in the CDR3. V trimming: 8 bases; J trimming: 3 bases; junction bases outside the gene matches: 12. The CDR3 sequence: CASGSFWDSHYGYTF. The CDR3 nucleotides are TGTGCCAGCGGATCTTTCTGGGACAGCCACTATGGCTACACCTTC.

This chain links TRBV4-1 with TRBJ1-5; maybe TRBD1 (6 bases). This CDR3 has 18 amino acids. The V end lost 1 base, the J end lost 3 bases, and 19 bases lay between the germline ends. Germline V lookup: CDR1 MGHRA, CDR2 YSYEKL. CDR3 in DNA: TGCGCCAGCAGCCAAGGAAGTTGGGGGCGGAGAACCAATCAGCCCCAGCATTTT. Encoded protein: CASSQGSWGRRTNQPQHF.

The chain couples TRBV29-1 to TRBJ1-2; no firm D call. V was clipped by 4 bases and J by 2 bases, with 5 bases between them. Per the germline V gene, CDR1 is SQVTM and CDR2 is ANQGSEA. The CDR3 spans 11 residues. The chain's CDR3 is CSVVENYGYTF. The CDR3 bases are TGCAGCGTTGTGGAGAACTATGGCTACACCTTC. The entire variable domain, with the rest obtained from reference TRBV29-1 and TRBJ1-2, is as follows: SAVISQKPSRDICQRGTSLTIQCQVDSQVTMMFWYRQQPGQSLTLIATANQGSEATYESGFVIDKFPISRPNLTFSTLTVSNMSPEDSSIYLCSVVENYGYTFGSGTRLTVV.

This clone was seen a handful of times. This sequence joins TRBV2 and TRBJ2-1, with 10 bases aligning to TRBD2. Germline lookup yields CDR1 SNHLY and CDR2 FYNNEI. The CDR3 has 15 residues. After removal of 2 bases from V and 9 bases from J, the junction contained 7 bases not matched to a gene. The CDR3 loop reads CASSESSGGAGEQFF. In nucleotides, the CDR3 is TGTGCCAGCAGTGAATCGAGCGGGGGGGCGGGTGAGCAGTTCTTC.

The V and J genes are TRBV13 and TRBJ2-7; 7 bases line up with TRBD1. Germline lookup yields CDR1 PRHDT and CDR2 FYEKMQ (reference sequence). The CDR3 is made up of 17 amino acids. The V gene end was trimmed by 3 bases and the J gene end by 3 bases; junction bases not matched to a gene: 14. The CDR3 sequence is CASSFETGARPNYEQYF. The CDR3 region has the DNA TGTGCCAGCAGCTTTGAAACAGGGGCCCGACCCAACTACGAGCAGTACTTC.

The CDR3 bases are TGTGCCAGCAGCTCCTCAGATATGAACACTGAAGCTTTCTTT. It translates to CASSSSDMNTEAFF. The chain couples TRBV11-3 to TRBJ1-1; the D is unclear. V was pared by 4 bases and J by 0 bases, with 9 bases between. This CDR3 is 14 amino acids long. The germline V gene has CDR1 SGHNT and CDR2 YENEEA. Full variable domain (remainder filled in from reference TRBV11-3 and TRBJ1-1): EAGVVQSPRYKIIEKKQPVAFWCNPISGHNTLYWYLQNLGQGPELLIRYENEEAVDDSQLPKDRFSAERLKGVDSTLKIQPAELGDSAVYLCASSSSDMNTEAFFGQGTRLTVV.

This clone has just a few counts. The V call is TRBV5-1, the J call TRBJ1-2; D uncertain. V lost 0 bases to trimming and J lost 12 bases, with 12 bases between them. Germline CDR1 is SGHRS and CDR2 is YFSETQ. There are 12 residues in the CDR3. The CDR3: CASSLGGVADTF. Written as DNA, the CDR3 is TGCGCCAGCAGCTTGGGCGGAGTCGCGGACACCTTC. Variable domain in full (rest from reference TRBV5-1 and TRBJ1-2): KAGVTQTPRYLIKTRGQQVTLSCSPISGHRSVSWYQQTPGQGLQFLFEYFSETQRNKGNFPGRFSGRQFSNSRSEMNVSTLELGDSALYLCASSLGGVADTFGSGTRLTVV.

This chain joins TRBV4-1 and TRBJ2-7; 7 positions match TRBD2. CDR1 is MGHRA, CDR2 YSYEKL, per germline. The CDR3 covers 15 residues. Germline trimming cut 6 bases from V and 3 bases from J; bases unmatched to any gene: 11. CDR3 nucleotides: TGCGCCAGCAGTCAACGGGGGGACCACGACTACGAGCAGTACTTC. This encodes CASSQRGDHDYEQYF.

The CDR3 loop reads CAWTFGSGYTF. DNA of the CDR3: TGTGCCTGGACCTTCGGGAGCGGCTACACCTTC. V usage is TRBV30 and J usage is TRBJ1-2; the D is unclear. With 4 bases removed from V and 8 bases from J, the gap between germline ends came to 11 bases. This CDR3 has 11 residues. The germline V gene has CDR1 GTSNPN and CDR2 SVGIG (reference sequence).

As for this clone: This same CDR3 is encoded by further DNA sequences in the sample. The rearrangement links TRBV24-1 to TRBJ2-3; 9 nucleotides match TRBD1. The V segment lost 9 bases and the J segment 0 bases; nucleotides outside the gene matches: 0. Germline loops: CDR1 KGHDR, CDR2 SFDVKD. The CDR3 sequence is 13 residues long. Here the CDR3 reads CATGTGSTDTQYF. CDR3 bases: TGTGCCACCGGGACAGGGAGCACAGATACGCAGTATTTT.

This clone was recorded once. The chain uses TRBV7-9 and TRBJ2-3, with D possibly matching TRBD2 (5 bases). The CDR3 spans 14 residues. The germline V gene encodes CDR1 SEHNR and CDR2 FQNEAQ (reference sequence). The V and J ends lost 3 bases and 5 bases respectively, with 12 bases between them. The CDR3 loop is CASSLSLAQDTQYF. CDR3 coding DNA: TGTGCCAGCAGCTTGTCTCTAGCCCAAGATACGCAGTATTTT.

The rearrangement links TRBV11-2 to TRBJ2-5; 8 bases agree with TRBD2. Unmatched junction bases numbered 12, after V lost 5 bases and J lost 1 base. Germline CDR1 reads SGHAT; CDR2 reads FQNNGV. The CDR3 sequence is 17 residues long. The CDR3 here is CASSPGYSGVFQETQYF. The CDR3, as DNA: TGTGCCAGCAGCCCGGGTTATAGCGGGGTATTCCAAGAGACCCAGTACTTC. The entire variable domain, with the rest obtained from reference TRBV11-2 and TRBJ2-5, is as follows: EAGVAQSPRYKIIEKRQSVAFWCNPISGHATLYWYQQILGQGPKLLIQFQNNGVVDDSQLPKDRFSAERLKGVDSTLKIQPAKLEDSAVYLCASSPGYSGVFQETQYFGPGTRLLVL.

This sequence joins TRBV7-9 and TRBJ2-6; D uncertain. V was clipped by 2 bases and J by 2 bases, with 4 bases between them. The germline V gene encodes CDR1 SEHNR and CDR2 FQNEAQ (reference sequence). CDR3 length: 14 amino acids. CDR3 protein: CASSLNTGANVLTF. The CDR3 region has the DNA TGTGCCAGCAGCTTAAACACTGGGGCCAACGTCCTGACTTTC.

The rearrangement joins TRBV27 to TRBJ2-1; TRBD2 matches at 8 bases. V trimming: 5 bases; J trimming: 2 bases; junction bases outside the gene matches: 5. Germline CDR1 MNHEY, CDR2 SMNVEV (reference sequence). The length of the CDR3 is 15 residues. CDR3 bases: TGTGCCAGCAGTCCACTAGCGGCAACCTACAATGAGCAGTTCTTC. Its translation is CASSPLAATYNEQFF.

The chain employs TRBV5-4 and TRBJ1-4; D gene unclear. Trimming stripped 3 bases from V and 3 bases from J, with 12 bases between. Germline V gene sequence: CDR1 SGHNT, CDR2 YYREEE (reference sequence). The CDR3 spans 15 residues. DNA for the CDR3: TGTGCCAGCAGCTCGAATGGCAGTCCTAATGAAAAACTGTTTTTT. This encodes CASSSNGSPNEKLFF.

This chain links TRBV18 with TRBJ1-2; unclear D gene. The V gene lost 3 bases and the J gene lost 0 bases, with 11 bases spanning the gap. Germline assignment: CDR1 KGHSH and CDR2 LQKENI. The CDR3 consists of 15 residues. The CDR3 loop reads CASSPRESANYGYTF. CDR3 nucleotides: TGTGCCAGCTCACCGCGGGAGTCGGCTAACTATGGCTACACCTTC.